This note documents a single T cell receptor beta chain sequence. Germline-derived CDR1 and CDR2 are GTSNPN and SVGIG (reference sequence). The CDR3 runs to 15 residues. Trimming took 0 bases from V and 3 from J; bases not matched to a gene: 6. This record belongs to a study of CD8+ T cells in alopecia areata. Sequencing relied on a cDNA template that was reverse transcribed from extracted RNA. Assay: immunoSEQ multiplex PCR; the TCRdb copy retains only in-frame clones and omits some. The table includes more than 150,000 clones, around 60% detected once. Treatment here: oral pan-JAK inhibitor, 5-10 mg twice daily.

The sample in question was CD8+ T cells sorted from blood, obtained at week 24, from a patient treated with tofacitinib. The source of this sequence is a human donor with alopecia areata. The chain joins TRBV30 to TRBJ2-7; TRBD1 matches 9 bases. The CDR3 nucleotides are TGTGCCTGGAGTGTAGGGACAGGGAGGGACTACGAGCAGTACTTC. As protein: CAWSVGTGRDYEQYF.